This TCR beta chain comes out of a study of beta chain features in type 1 diabetes. Note on this clone: Antigen specificity is unknown.

The CDR3 length is 15 residues. Germline assignment: CDR1 SGHRS and CDR2 YFSETQ. V lost 4 bases to trimming and J lost 9 bases, with 20 bases between them. Expressed TCRB transcripts were sequenced after all isolated RNA was converted to cDNA. Profiling relied on immunoSEQ multiplex PCR, and the TCRdb table lists in-frame clones only, not all of them. Here the sample spans about 650,000 clones, roughly 12% being singletons. General observations from the study: There were fewer insertions and more deletions at the VDJ junctions of type 1 diabetes patients. Comparison showed that naive, central memory and Treg TCRB repertoires appeared more similar among patients than among healthy donors. When Type 1 diabetes patients were examined, their TCRB CDR3s proved moderately but significantly shorter in all four CD4+ subsets. cDNA-based sequencing might over-represent cells highly expressing TCR.

Sequenced material: naive CD4+ T cells from blood. V and J are TRBV5-1 and TRBJ2-1, with D tentatively TRBD1 or TRBD2 (5 bases each). The TCR sequence derives from a man aged 30 to 45 with type 1 diabetes. CDR3 in amino acids: CASSPDPGRWSEQFF. CDR3 DNA sequence: TGCGCCAGCAGCCCGGACCCGGGACGCTGGTCTGAGCAGTTCTTC. The whole variable domain, remainder taken from reference TRBV5-1 and TRBJ2-1, is KAGVTQTPRYLIKTRGQQVTLSCSPISGHRSVSWYQQTPGQGLQFLFEYFSETQRNKGNFPGRFSGRQFSNSRSEMNVSTLELGDSALYLCASSPDPGRWSEQFFGPGTRLTVL.